The rows below give T cell receptor beta chains drawn from one sample of a study of post-analysis software for immune sequencing data. TCRdb ran MiXCR on the PCR reads and lists one entry per CDR3 protein. The table lists about 200,000 distinct CDR3 sequences, 29% of them singletons. Sequences were obtained from blood. These receptors all stem from a girl aged 2-17 years with multiple sclerosis. Each CDR3 is given with its conserved first and last residue. A D gene is named only where the DNA matches it firmly. Some rows mark clone size as missing; the rest say once, few, many or name a class of expanded clone.

TRBJ1-2 - TRBV2 - TGTGCCAGCAGAGAAAGGGGGGCTGGCTATGGCTACACCTTC CASRERGAGYGYTF
TRBJ2-5 - TRBV20-1 - TGCAGTGCTAAGGTGGGAGAGACCCAGTACTTC CSAKVGETQYF
TRBJ2-7 many TRBV10-3 TRBD2 TGTGCCATCAGTGAGTCGGCTAGCGGGAGGGACGAGCAGTACTTC CAISESASGRDEQYF
TRBJ2-7 many TRBV20-1 TRBD2 TGCAGTGCTCTACCAACCGGGACTAGTAGCGACGAGCAGTACTTC CSALPTGTSSDEQYF
TRBJ1-2 few TRBV6-5 - TGTGCCAGCAGAATACAGGGATGGGATGTAGGAGGGGGCTACACCTTC CASRIQGWDVGGGYTF
TRBJ2-1 many TRBV11-1 TRBD1 TGTGCCAGCAGTTCCGACAGGGGCGTCTACAATGAGCAGTTCTTC CASSSDRGVYNEQFF
TRBJ2-3 few TRBV20-1 - TGCAGTGCCTGGGGTAGGGTTAGCACAGATACGCAGTATTTT CSAWGRVSTDTQYF
TRBJ1-2 many TRBV4-1 - TGCGCCAGCAGCCAAGCCTCCTCATGGGGGCGGGACTATGGCTACACCTTC CASSQASSWGRDYGYTF
TRBJ2-4 few TRBV28 - TGTGCCAGCAGTTTACCCCCGGCCAGAACCAAAAACATTCAGTACTTC CASSLPPARTKNIQYF
TRBJ2-6 many TRBV21-1 - TGTGCCAGCAGCAAAGCTCGCTGGGACTTCACAGCCAACGTCCTGACTTTC CASSKARWDFTANVLTF
TRBJ1-2 many TRBV12-3/TRBV12-4 - TGTGCCAGCAGTTCCGGGACGGTTGGCTACACCTTC CASSSGTVGYTF
TRBJ1-5 many TRBV11-2 TRBD1 TGTGCCAGCAGTCTCGACAGGGGTCAGCCCCAGCATTTT CASSLDRGQPQHF
TRBJ1-2 - TRBV4-3 - TGCGCCAGCAGCCAAGATCGTGTCTATGGCTACACCTTC CASSQDRVYGYTF
TRBJ2-2 - TRBV5-5 - TGTGCCAGCAGTCCCCTTGTCTCCGGGGAGCTGTTTTTT CASSPLVSGELFF
TRBJ1-6 few TRBV6-5 - TGTGCCAGCAGTTACCGCGCCGCTAATTCACCCCTCCACTTT CASSYRAANSPLHF
TRBJ2-1 many TRBV20-1 TRBD2 TGCAGTGCTAGAGGGGGACTAGCGGGAGTTTTGGATGAGCAGTTCTTC CSARGGLAGVLDEQFF
TRBJ2-7 many TRBV7-2 TRBD2 TGTGCCAGCTACCGCCAGAGCGGGATCCCCTACGAGCAGTACTTC CASYRQSGIPYEQYF
TRBJ2-7 few TRBV12-3/TRBV12-4 TRBD1 TGTGCCAGCAGTTTAGGGAACAGGGGGCAACTCTCCTACGAGCAGTACTTC CASSLGNRGQLSYEQYF
TRBJ2-7 few TRBV18 - TGTGCCAGCTCACCAAAGGCTGAATTCTACGAGCAGTACTTC CASSPKAEFYEQYF
TRBJ2-5 - TRBV7-2 TRBD2 TGTGCCAGCAGAGTAGCGGGGGGGCGTGAGACCCAGTACTTC CASRVAGGRETQYF
TRBJ1-5 - TRBV9 - TGTGCCAGCAGCCCCCCGGGGGCCGGTCAGCCCCAGCATTTT CASSPPGAGQPQHF
TRBJ2-7 many TRBV12-3/TRBV12-4 - TGTGCCAGCAGCCAGAAGAGGGACTACGAGCAGTACTTC CASSQKRDYEQYF
TRBJ2-1 many TRBV2 - TGTGCCAGCAATCGGCAGAGCTCCTACAATGAGCAGTTCTTC CASNRQSSYNEQFF
TRBJ1-3 - TRBV5-1 - TGCGCCAGCAGCTCGACACGCTCTGGAAACACCATATATTTT CASSSTRSGNTIYF
TRBJ2-7 many TRBV20-1 - TGCAGTGCTAGAGACTACTCCCCCGTAGAGAACGAGCAGTACTTC CSARDYSPVENEQYF
TRBJ2-5 once TRBV7-9 TRBD1 TGTGCCAGCAGCTCTGGACAGGGAAGTGTCCAAGAGACCCAGTACTTC CASSSGQGSVQETQYF
TRBJ2-1 many TRBV5-1 TRBD2 TGCGCCAGCAGCTTTGGGGCTAGCGGCTCCTACAATGAGCAGTTCTTC CASSFGASGSYNEQFF
TRBJ1-2 many TRBV2 - TGTGCCAGCAGATTATCTGGGGGCTACACCTTC CASRLSGGYTF
TRBJ1-5 - TRBV5-6 TRBD1 TGTGCCAGCAGCCTTCAGGGGGCGTCCGGCCAGCCCCAGCATTTT CASSLQGASGQPQHF
TRBJ2-1 many TRBV6-2/TRBV6-3 - TGTGCCAGCAGCCCCCCAGGGCGGTCCTACAATGAGCAGTTCTTC CASSPPGRSYNEQFF
TRBJ1-2 many TRBV4-1 - TGCGCCACCTCCCCCGAGGGGGTCAAGAACTATGGCTACACCTTC CATSPEGVKNYGYTF
TRBJ2-1 - TRBV5-1 TRBD2 TGCGCCAGCACCTTCGCCTTACTTAGCGGGAGGACCGACAATGATCAGTTCTTC CASTFALLSGRTDNDQFF
TRBJ1-2 - TRBV4-1 TRBD1 TGCGCCAGCAGCCCTACTTCCGGGACAGGGAATGGCTACACCTTC CASSPTSGTGNGYTF
TRBJ2-7 - TRBV7-9 - TGTGCCAGCAGCTTTAACTCTGGTGGGGGTGGGAATCGCGAGCAGTACTTC CASSFNSGGGGNREQYF
TRBJ1-6 many TRBV10-3 - TGTGCCATCAGTGAGTCCGGTAGGGGAAGTTCACCCCTCCACTTT CAISESGRGSSPLHF
TRBJ1-5 few TRBV5-1 TRBD1 TGCGCCAGCAGGCCCGGGACAGAAAGCAATCAGCCCCAGCATTTT CASRPGTESNQPQHF
TRBJ2-5 many TRBV7-3 - TGTGCCAGCAGCCCGACAGTCAGGTCCCAAGAGACCCAGTACTTC CASSPTVRSQETQYF
TRBJ2-1 - TRBV5-1 TRBD1 TGCGCCAGCAGCTTGGAGGGGGCTAGTGGCAATGAGCAGTTCTTC CASSLEGASGNEQFF
TRBJ2-3 many TRBV28 - TGTGCCAGCACCGACCAGCGGCTAGCAAGCACAGATACGCAGTATTTT CASTDQRLASTDTQYF
TRBJ1-2 few TRBV28 - TGTGCCAGCATGTCTGGGGCGAACTATGGCTACACCTTC CASMSGANYGYTF
TRBJ2-5 many TRBV5-1 - TGCGCCAGCAGCTTGTATCTACCTCAAGAGACCCAGTACTTC CASSLYLPQETQYF
TRBJ2-7 many TRBV15 - TGTGCCACCAGCAGAGTTGGCACCGCCTACGAGCAGTACTTC CATSRVGTAYEQYF
TRBJ2-1 - TRBV28 TRBD2 TGTGCCAGCAGGGGACTCTTAGCGGGAATTTACAATGAGCAGTTCTTC CASRGLLAGIYNEQFF
TRBJ2-5 many TRBV20-1 - TGCAGTGCTCCCCTCCCTGGATCCGTTCAAGAGACCCAGTACTTC CSAPLPGSVQETQYF
TRBJ2-1 - TRBV19 - TGTGCCAGTAGCGTACCTAGCGCATCCTACAATGAGCAGTTCTTC CASSVPSASYNEQFF
TRBJ1-2 many TRBV20-1 TRBD1 TGCAGTGCTACCGGACAGGGGTATGGCTACACCTTC CSATGQGYGYTF
TRBJ2-7 - TRBV5-1 - TGCGCCAGCGGTGAGGGGGTAGTCTCCTACGAGCAGTACTTC CASGEGVVSYEQYF
TRBJ1-2 many TRBV14 - TGTGCCAGCAGCCGTAACAGGGATGGCTACACCTTC CASSRNRDGYTF